These T cell receptor beta chains were read from a single sample in a study of response to subunit inactivated influenza vaccine. One entry per CDR3 protein results from TCRdb running MiXCR on the RT-PCR reads. The repertoire holds more than 700,000 distinct CDR3 sequences, over 20% seen once, with roughly a tenth in the top ten. The sample consisted of PBMCs from blood, taken approximately 5 days after vaccination. These receptor sequences come from a middle-aged man who received an inactivated influenza vaccine. Each CDR3 is given with its conserved first and last residue. The D gene is left open where the match is weak. Size is stated for part of the rows, as once, few or many counts, or as a class when the clone is expanded.

d_call j_call clone_size v_call cdr3_aa cdr3_nt
. TRBJ2-5 few TRBV20-1 CSARPYQGRRLQETQYF TGCAGTGCTAGACCCTACCAGGGGAGGCGCCTGCAAGAGACCCAGTACTTC
. TRBJ1-4 few TRBV29-1 CSVGEGPRAKLFF TGCAGCGTGGGAGAGGGGCCCCGCGCGAAACTGTTTTTT
TRBD2 TRBJ2-7 . TRBV10-3 CAISESGSGGGYEQYF TGTGCCATCAGTGAGTCCGGATCGGGCGGGGGCTACGAGCAGTACTTC
. TRBJ2-1 few TRBV28 CASSLGRSYNEQFF TGTGCCAGCAGTTTAGGCCGCTCCTACAATGAGCAGTTCTTC
. TRBJ1-2 few TRBV6-5 CASSSQGFYGYTF TGTGCCAGCAGTTCGCAGGGTTTCTATGGCTACACCTTC
TRBD1 TRBJ2-1 . TRBV7-9 CASSLARDSHNEQFF TGTGCCAGCAGCTTAGCGAGGGACAGCCACAATGAGCAGTTCTTC
TRBD2 TRBJ2-5 . TRBV30 CAWSGGGGVETQYF TGTGCCTGGAGTGGTGGCGGGGGGGTCGAGACCCAGTACTTC
. TRBJ2-1 many TRBV29-1 CSVGRTQRRSSYNEQFF TGCAGCGTTGGCCGCACCCAGCGAAGGAGCTCCTACAATGAGCAGTTCTTC
. TRBJ2-7 . TRBV4-1 CASSQDNRLYEQYF TGCGCCAGCAGCCAAGATAACAGACTCTACGAGCAGTACTTC
TRBD1 TRBJ2-2 . TRBV10-3 CAIESRGRDNTGELFF TGTGCCATCGAGTCCAGGGGGCGCGATAACACCGGGGAGCTGTTTTTT
TRBD2 TRBJ2-3 few TRBV5-1 CASSVSGGRTDTQYF TGCGCCAGCAGCGTAAGCGGGGGTCGCACAGATACGCAGTATTTT
TRBD1 TRBJ2-3 . TRBV24-1 CATSAHSGTGAVKDTQYF TGTGCCACCAGTGCTCACTCCGGGACAGGGGCTGTGAAAGATACGCAGTATTTT
. TRBJ2-3 . TRBV29-1 CSFRVGFTDTQYF TGCAGCTTTAGGGTTGGGTTCACAGATACGCAGTATTTT
. TRBJ2-1 few TRBV7-2 CASRPGAGNEQFF TGTGCCAGCAGGCCGGGGGCAGGGAATGAGCAGTTCTTC